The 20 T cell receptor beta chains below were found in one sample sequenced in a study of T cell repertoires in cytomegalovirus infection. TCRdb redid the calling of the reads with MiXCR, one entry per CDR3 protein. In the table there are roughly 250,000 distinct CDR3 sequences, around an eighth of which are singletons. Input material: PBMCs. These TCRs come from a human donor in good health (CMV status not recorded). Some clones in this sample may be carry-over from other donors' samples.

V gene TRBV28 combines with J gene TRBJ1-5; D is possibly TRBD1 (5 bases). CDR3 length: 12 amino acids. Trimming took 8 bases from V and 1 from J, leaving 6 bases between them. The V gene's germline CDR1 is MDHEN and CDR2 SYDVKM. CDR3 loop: CASWGSNQPQHF. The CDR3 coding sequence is TGTGCCAGCTGGGGGAGCAATCAGCCCCAGCATTTT.

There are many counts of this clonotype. CDR3 DNA sequence: TGTGCCAGCAGCTTAGGGTTAACCGGGACAGGGCGCTCTGGGGCCAACGTCCTGACTTTC. Encoded protein: CASSLGLTGTGRSGANVLTF. V is TRBV7-2 and J is TRBJ2-6, with TRBD1 matching over 9 bases. The CDR3 consists of 20 residues. Looked up from germline, CDR1 is SGHTA and CDR2 is FQGNSA. With 1 base clipped from V and 0 bases from J, the junction kept 10 bases outside the gene matches.

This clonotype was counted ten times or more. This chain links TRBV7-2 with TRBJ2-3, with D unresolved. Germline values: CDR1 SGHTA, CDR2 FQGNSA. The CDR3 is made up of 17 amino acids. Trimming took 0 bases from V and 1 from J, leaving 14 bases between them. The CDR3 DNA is TGTGCCAGCAGCTTAGCTCGCGCGGTTTTAGGCACAGATACGCAGTATTTT. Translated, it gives CASSLARAVLGTDTQYF.

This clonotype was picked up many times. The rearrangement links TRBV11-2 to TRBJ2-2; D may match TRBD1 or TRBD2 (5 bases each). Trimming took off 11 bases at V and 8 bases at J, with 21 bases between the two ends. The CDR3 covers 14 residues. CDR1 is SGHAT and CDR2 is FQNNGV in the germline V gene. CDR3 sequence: CAGGVAGSGGELFF. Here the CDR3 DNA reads TGTGCCGGGGGAGTGGCCGGATCGGGGGGGGAGCTGTTTTTT.

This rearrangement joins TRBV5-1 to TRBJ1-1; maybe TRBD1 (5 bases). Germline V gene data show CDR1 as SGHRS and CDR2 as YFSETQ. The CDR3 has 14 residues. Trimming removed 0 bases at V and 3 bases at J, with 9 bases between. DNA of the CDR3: TGCGCCAGCAGCTTGGCAGGGCCCCACACTGAAGCTTTCTTT. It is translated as CASSLAGPHTEAFF. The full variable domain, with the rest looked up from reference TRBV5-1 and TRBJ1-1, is KAGVTQTPRYLIKTRGQQVTLSCSPISGHRSVSWYQQTPGQGLQFLFEYFSETQRNKGNFPGRFSGRQFSNSRSEMNVSTLELGDSALYLCASSLAGPHTEAFFGQGTRLTVV.

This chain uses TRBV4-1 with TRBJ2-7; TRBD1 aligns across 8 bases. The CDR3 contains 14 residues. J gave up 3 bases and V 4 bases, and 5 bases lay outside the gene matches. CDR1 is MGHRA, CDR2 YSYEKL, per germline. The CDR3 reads CASSLTGQDYEQYF. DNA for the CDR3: TGCGCCAGCAGCCTTACGGGACAGGACTACGAGCAGTACTTC.

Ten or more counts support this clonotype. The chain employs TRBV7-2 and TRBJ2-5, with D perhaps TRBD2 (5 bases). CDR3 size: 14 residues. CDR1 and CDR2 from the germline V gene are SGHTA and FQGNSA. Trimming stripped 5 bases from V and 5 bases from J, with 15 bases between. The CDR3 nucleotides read TGTGCCAGCAGCACCGCGCAAGGACTGGAGACCCAGTACTTC. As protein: CASSTAQGLETQYF.

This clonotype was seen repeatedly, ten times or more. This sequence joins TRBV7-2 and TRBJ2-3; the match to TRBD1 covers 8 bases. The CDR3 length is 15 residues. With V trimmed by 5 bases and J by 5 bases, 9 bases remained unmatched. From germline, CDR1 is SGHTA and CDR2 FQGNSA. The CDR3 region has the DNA TGTGCCAGCAGCAGACGGGACAGGTGGGGAGATACGCAGTATTTT. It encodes CASSRRDRWGDTQYF. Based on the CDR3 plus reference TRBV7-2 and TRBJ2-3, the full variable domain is GAGVSQSPSNKVTEKGKDVELRCDPISGHTALYWYRQSLGQGLEFLIYFQGNSAPDKSGLPSDRFSAERTGGSVSTLTIQRTQQEDSAVYLCASSRRDRWGDTQYFGPGTRLTVL.

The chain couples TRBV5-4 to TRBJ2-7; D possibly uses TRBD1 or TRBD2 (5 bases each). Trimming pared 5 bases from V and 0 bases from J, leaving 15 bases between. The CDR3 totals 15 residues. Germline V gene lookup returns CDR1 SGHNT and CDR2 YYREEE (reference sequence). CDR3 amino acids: CASRTGTAFSYEQYF. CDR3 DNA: TGTGCCAGCAGGACCGGGACGGCTTTCTCCTACGAGCAGTACTTC.

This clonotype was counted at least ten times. CDR3 coding DNA: TGTGCCAGCAGCTTTCGGACTAGCCGGCTCCGGAACACCGGGGAGCTGTTTTTT. It codes for CASSFRTSRLRNTGELFF. V and J are TRBV7-2 and TRBJ2-2; TRBD2 aligns across 8 bases. This CDR3 has 18 amino acids. Germline V gene data show CDR1 as SGHTA and CDR2 as FQGNSA. Losses at the gene ends were 3 bases for V and 1 base for J; bases not matched to a gene: 10.

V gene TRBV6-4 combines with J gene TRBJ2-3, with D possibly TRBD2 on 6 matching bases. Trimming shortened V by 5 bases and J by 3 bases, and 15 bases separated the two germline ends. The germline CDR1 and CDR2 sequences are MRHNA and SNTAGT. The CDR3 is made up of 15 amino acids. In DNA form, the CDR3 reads TGTGCCAGCAGTCCCAGCGGGTCTAAGACAGATACGCAGTATTTT. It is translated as CASSPSGSKTDTQYF.

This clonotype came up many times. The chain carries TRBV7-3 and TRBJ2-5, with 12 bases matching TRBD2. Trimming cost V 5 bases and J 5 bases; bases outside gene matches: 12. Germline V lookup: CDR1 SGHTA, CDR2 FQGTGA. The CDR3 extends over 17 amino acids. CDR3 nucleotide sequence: TGTGCCAGCAGCCGCGGACTAGCGGGACCTCAGGGGGAGACCCAGTACTTC. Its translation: CASSRGLAGPQGETQYF. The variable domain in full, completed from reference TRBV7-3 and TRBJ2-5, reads GAGVSQTPSNKVTEKGKYVELRCDPISGHTALYWYRQSLGQGPEFLIYFQGTGAADDSGLPNDRFFAVRPEGSVSTLKIQRTERGDSAVYLCASSRGLAGPQGETQYFGPGTRLLVL.

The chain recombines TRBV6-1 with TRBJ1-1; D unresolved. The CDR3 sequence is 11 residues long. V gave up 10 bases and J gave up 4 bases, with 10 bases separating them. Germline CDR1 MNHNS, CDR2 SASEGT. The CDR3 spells CATERSTEAFF. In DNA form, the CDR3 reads TGTGCCACCGAGCGGTCCACTGAAGCTTTCTTT.

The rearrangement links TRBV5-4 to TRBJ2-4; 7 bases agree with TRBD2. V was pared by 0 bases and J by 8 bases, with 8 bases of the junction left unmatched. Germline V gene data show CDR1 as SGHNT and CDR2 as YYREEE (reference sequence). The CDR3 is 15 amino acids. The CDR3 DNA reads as TGTGCCAGCAGCTTGGAACCGGCGGGAGCGTACATTCAGTACTTC. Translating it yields CASSLEPAGAYIQYF.

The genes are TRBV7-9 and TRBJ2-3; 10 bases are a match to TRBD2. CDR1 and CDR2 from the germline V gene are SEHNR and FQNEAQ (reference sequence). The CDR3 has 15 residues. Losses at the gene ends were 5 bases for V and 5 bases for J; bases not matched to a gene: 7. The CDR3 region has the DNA TGTGCCAGCAGCCGTGGGCTAGCGGGAGAAGATACGCAGTATTTT. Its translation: CASSRGLAGEDTQYF.

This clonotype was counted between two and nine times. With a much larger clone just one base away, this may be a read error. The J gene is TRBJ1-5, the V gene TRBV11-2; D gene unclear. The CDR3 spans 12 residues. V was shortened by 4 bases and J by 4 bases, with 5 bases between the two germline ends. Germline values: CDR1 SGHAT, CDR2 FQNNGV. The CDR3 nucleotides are TGTGCCAGCAGCTCGGAGAATCAGCCCCAGCATTTT. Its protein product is CASSSENQPQHF.

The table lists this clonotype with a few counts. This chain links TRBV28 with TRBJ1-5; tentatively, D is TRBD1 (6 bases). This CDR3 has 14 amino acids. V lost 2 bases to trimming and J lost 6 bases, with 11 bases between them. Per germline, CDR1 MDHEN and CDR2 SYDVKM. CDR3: CASSLNRVGQPQHF. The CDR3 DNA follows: TGTGCCAGCAGTTTAAACAGGGTGGGTCAGCCCCAGCATTTT. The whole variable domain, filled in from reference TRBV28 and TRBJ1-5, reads DVKVTQSSRYLVKRTGEKVFLECVQDMDHENMFWYRQDPGLGLRLIYFSYDVKMKEKGDIPEGYSVSREKKERFSLILESASTNQTSMYLCASSLNRVGQPQHFGDGTRLSIL.

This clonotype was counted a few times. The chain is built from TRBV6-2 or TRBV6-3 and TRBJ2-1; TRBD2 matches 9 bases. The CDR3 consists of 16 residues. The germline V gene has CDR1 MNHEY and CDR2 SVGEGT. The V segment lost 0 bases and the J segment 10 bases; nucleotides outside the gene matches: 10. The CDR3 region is CASSYSLGGGAGEQFF. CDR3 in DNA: TGTGCCAGCAGTTACTCCCTTGGCGGGGGGGCGGGGGAGCAGTTCTTC.

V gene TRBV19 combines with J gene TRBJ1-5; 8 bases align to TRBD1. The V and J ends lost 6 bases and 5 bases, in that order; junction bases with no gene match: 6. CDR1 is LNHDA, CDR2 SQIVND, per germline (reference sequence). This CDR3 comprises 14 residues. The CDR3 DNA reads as TGTGCCAGTAGCATAACAGGGGGGGATCAGCCCCAGCATTTT. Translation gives CASSITGGDQPQHF.

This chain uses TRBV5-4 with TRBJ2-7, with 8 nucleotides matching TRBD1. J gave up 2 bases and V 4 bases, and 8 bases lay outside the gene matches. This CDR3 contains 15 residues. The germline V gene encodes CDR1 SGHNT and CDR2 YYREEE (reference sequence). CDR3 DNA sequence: TGTGCCAGCAGCCCAGCTGGACAGGGTCCCTACGAGCAGTACTTC. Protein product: CASSPAGQGPYEQYF.